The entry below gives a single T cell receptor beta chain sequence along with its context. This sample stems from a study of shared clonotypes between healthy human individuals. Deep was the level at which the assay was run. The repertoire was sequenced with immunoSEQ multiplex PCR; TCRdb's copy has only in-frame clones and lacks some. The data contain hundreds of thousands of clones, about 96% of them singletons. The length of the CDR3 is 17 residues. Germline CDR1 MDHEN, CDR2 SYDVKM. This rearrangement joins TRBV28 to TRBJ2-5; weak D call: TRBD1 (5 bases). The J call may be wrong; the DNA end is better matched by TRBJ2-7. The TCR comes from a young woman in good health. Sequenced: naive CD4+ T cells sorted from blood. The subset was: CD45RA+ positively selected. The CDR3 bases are TGTGCCAGCAGTGGCCCCGGGTGGGGCAGAGACCCCCACGAGCAGTACTTC. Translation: CASSGPGWGRDPHEQYF.